Presented here are 32 T cell receptor beta chains from one specimen sequenced in a study of CD8+CD57+ T cells in acquired aplastic anemia. The TCR beta profiling, which covered VDJ combination and CDR3 sequence, was carried out using genomic DNA as the template. TCRdb re-called the reads through MiXCR, storing one row per CDR3 protein. Among just over 150,000 distinct CDR3 sequences listed, more than 40% were seen once. It was patients with CD8+CD57+ cell expansion by flow cytometry who were chosen for sequencing. Sequencing was done on a sample of sorted CD4+, CD8+, or CD8+CD57+ T cells (not recorded which) from PBMCs. These receptors were taken from a human donor with aplastic anemia.

This clonotype came up many times. The genes are TRBV15 and TRBJ2-7, with D perhaps TRBD2 (5 bases). This CDR3 region has 14 residues. V dropped 0 bases and J dropped 3 bases, with 9 bases sitting between them. Germline V CDR1 and CDR2: LNHNV, YYDKDF (reference sequence). The CDR3 reads CATSRDNGDYEQYF. CDR3 coding DNA: TGTGCCACCAGCAGAGACAACGGGGACTACGAGCAGTACTTC.

This clonotype was detected a few times. The rearrangement uses TRBV2 and TRBJ2-7; D tentatively reads TRBD1 or TRBD2 (5 bases each). V was shortened by 7 bases and J by 2 bases, with 12 bases between the two germline ends. The CDR3 contains 13 residues. Germline V gives CDR1 SNHLY, CDR2 FYNNEI. CDR3 loop: CASKRDRAYEQYF. The CDR3, as DNA: TGTGCCAGCAAAAGGGACCGAGCCTACGAGCAGTACTTC.

This clonotype came up many times. The chain uses TRBV29-1 and TRBJ2-2; D gene uncertain. The CDR3 has 16 residues. The ends were cut back, 1 base at V and 6 bases at J, with 18 bases in the middle. Germline V lookup: CDR1 SQVTM, CDR2 ANQGSEA. CDR3 region: CSVEGLRNLKAGELFF. DNA of the CDR3: TGCAGCGTTGAAGGCCTACGGAATCTAAAGGCCGGGGAGCTGTTTTTT.

J is TRBJ2-7 and V is TRBV7-2, with a tentative D call TRBD1 (6 bases). V dropped 6 bases and J dropped 6 bases, with 15 bases sitting between them. Germline CDR1 is SGHTA and CDR2 is FQGNSA. This CDR3 is built from 13 residues. This CDR3 reads CASRISGGSEQYF. The CDR3 DNA is TGTGCCAGCAGGATTAGTGGGGGCAGCGAGCAGTACTTC.

The CDR3 is CSARQGGSDSPLHF. For the CDR3, the DNA is TGCAGTGCTCGACAGGGCGGCTCGGACTCACCCCTCCACTTT. The chain is built from TRBV20-1 and TRBJ1-6; TRBD1 matches 7 bases. There are 14 residues in the CDR3. Germline CDR1 is DFQATT and CDR2 is SNEGSKA (reference sequence). The V segment lost 5 bases and the J segment 10 bases; nucleotides outside the gene matches: 11.

Notes on this clonotype: Just one base apart from a much larger clone, this may be a read error. The chain has TRBV4-2 and TRBJ2-7; 10 bases agree with TRBD2. The CDR3 is made up of 16 amino acids. V was pared by 4 bases and J by 0 bases, with 6 bases of the junction left unmatched. Germline V gene lookup returns CDR1 LGHNA and CDR2 YNFKEQ. CDR3 protein: CASSLGVAGGSYEQYF. The CDR3 region has the DNA TGTGCCAGCAGCCTGGGGGTAGCGGGGGGCTCCTACGAGCAGTACTTC.

There are many counts of this clonotype. The rearrangement joins TRBV6-1 to TRBJ1-2, with a possible D match to TRBD1 (5 bases). V was clipped by 6 bases and J by 6 bases, with 14 bases between them. Per germline, CDR1 MNHNS and CDR2 SASEGT. The CDR3 spans 13 residues. CDR3 in DNA: TGTGCCAGCAGCGTAGGTCAAGGGGATGGCTACACCTTC. Amino acids: CASSVGQGDGYTF.

As for this clonotype: A much larger clone is a single base away; this may be a read error. Lacking the conserved final phenylalanine or tryptophan, this CDR3 likely reflects a read error. This chain links TRBV11-3 with TRBJ2-5; 8 nucleotides agree with TRBD2. The CDR3 is made up of 17 amino acids. With 0 bases clipped from V and 5 bases from J, the junction kept 11 bases outside the gene matches. The germline gives CDR1 SGHNT, CDR2 YENEEA. CDR3 protein: CASSLDKTRTSRETQYL. In DNA, the CDR3 is TGTGCCAGCAGCTTAGATAAAACTCGGACTAGCCGGGAGACCCAGTACCTC.

The sample holds many counts of this clonotype. The chain has TRBV2 and TRBJ1-2; a weak D match, TRBD1 (5 bases). This CDR3 spans 13 amino acids. The V gene lost 11 bases and the J gene lost 7 bases, with 20 bases spanning the gap. Germline V gene data show CDR1 as SNHLY and CDR2 as FYNNEI. The CDR3 DNA follows: TGTGCCGGTTACGGGGGGGTTCGTGGTGGCTACACCTTC. Translated: CAGYGGVRGGYTF.

On this clonotype itself: No conserved phenylalanine or tryptophan is present at the end of the CDR3, so a read error is the likely explanation. V is TRBV6-1 and J is TRBJ1-5, with D possibly being TRBD1 (6 bases). Germline assignment: CDR1 MNHNS and CDR2 SASEGT. CDR3 size: 12 residues. Trimming left V 7 bases short and J 4 bases short, with 8 bases between. The CDR3, as DNA: TGTGCCAGCAACAGGGTGAATCAGCCCCAGCATCTT. Encoded protein: CASNRVNQPQHL.

In its sample, this clonotype was seen a few times. V and J are TRBV10-3 and TRBJ2-2, with 7 bases identical to TRBD2. The V gene's germline CDR1 is ENHRY and CDR2 SYGVKD. The CDR3 is 17 amino acids. Germline trimming cut 3 bases from V and 0 bases from J; bases unmatched to any gene: 7. CDR3 sequence reads: CAISDIASGTNTGELFF. CDR3 nucleotides: TGTGCCATCAGTGATATTGCTAGCGGTACGAACACCGGGGAGCTGTTTTTT.

About this clonotype: A much larger clone lies a single base off, so this may be a read error. The chain is built from TRBV11-1 and TRBJ2-1; either TRBD1 or TRBD2 may fit D (5 bases each). The J call is doubtful: the DNA matches TRBJ2-7 better. CDR3 size: 15 residues. The germline V gene encodes CDR1 SGHAT and CDR2 FQDESV (reference sequence). CDR3 DNA sequence: TGTGCCAGCAGCCTAGGGGAGAACTCCTACAATGAGCAGTACTTC. Residues: CASSLGENSYNEQYF.

The chain joins TRBV7-3 to TRBJ2-6; D is undetermined. This CDR3 comprises 15 residues. CDR1 and CDR2 from the germline V gene are SGHTA and FQGTGA. V shed 5 bases and J shed 4 bases, with 12 bases lying between them. The CDR3 loop is CASSVPAAGANVLTF. The CDR3, as DNA: TGTGCCAGCAGCGTCCCAGCCGCCGGGGCCAACGTCCTGACTTTC.

The chain recombines TRBV2 with TRBJ2-7; D might be TRBD1 (7 bases). This CDR3 region has 14 residues. In germline, CDR1 is SNHLY, CDR2 FYNNEI. The V end was cut by 10 bases, the J end by 6 bases, with 22 bases between. CDR3 nucleotides: TGTGCCACCACCGGCGGGACAGTGAATCTCGAGCAGTACTTC. This sequence encodes CATTGGTVNLEQYF.

This clonotype showed up many times. The rearrangement links TRBV24-1 to TRBJ2-5, with 9 bases fitting TRBD2. CDR1 is KGHDR, CDR2 SFDVKD, per germline. The CDR3 sequence is 17 residues long. With V trimmed by 3 bases and J by 0 bases, 7 bases remained unmatched. The CDR3 DNA follows: TGTGCCACCAGTGATGCGGGAGGGGAGGCGTACCAAGAGACCCAGTACTTC. Amino acids: CATSDAGGEAYQETQYF.

For this clonotype: Relative to the germline gene, one junction end is altered; a read error may explain this. The chain couples TRBV29-1 to TRBJ1-2; D gene unclear. Germline V gene lookup returns CDR1 SQVTM and CDR2 ANQGSEA. This CDR3 has 11 amino acids. This CDR3 is CSLKGAHGYAF. CDR3 bases: TGCAGCCTAAAGGGTGCGCATGGCTACGCCTTC.

The sample holds one count of this clonotype. A much larger clone differs from this one at a single base, so this may be a read error. The rearrangement uses TRBV5-4 and TRBJ2-1; D may be TRBD2 (6 bases). The CDR3 is 15 residues long. Looked up from germline, CDR1 is SGHNT and CDR2 is YYREEE (reference sequence). In DNA form, the CDR3 reads TGTACCAGCAGCTCCCTCGGGGGAGATGCCAATGAGCAGTTCTTC. Protein sequence: CTSSSLGGDANEQFF.

This clonotype was detected a few times. J is TRBJ1-2 and V is TRBV18; D unresolved. The V gene lost 3 bases and the J gene lost 3 bases, with 14 bases spanning the gap. CDR3 length: 15 amino acids. Germline V gene lookup returns CDR1 KGHSH and CDR2 LQKENI. CDR3 bases: TGTGCCAGCTCACCGGGCTACTCTAAGGACTATGGCTACACCTTC. Residues: CASSPGYSKDYGYTF.

The J gene is TRBJ2-3, the V gene TRBV20-1, with unresolved D. CDR3 size: 12 residues. V dropped 1 base and J dropped 3 bases, with 5 bases sitting between them. Germline CDR1 reads DFQATT; CDR2 reads SNEGSKA (reference sequence). The CDR3 nucleotides are TGCAGTGCTAGAGGCGTGACAGATACGCAGTATTTT. Protein: CSARGVTDTQYF.

The chain uses TRBV29-1 and TRBJ2-3, with a possible D match to TRBD2 (5 bases). CDR3 size: 14 residues. Germline CDR1 is SQVTM and CDR2 is ANQGSEA. The V and J ends lost 8 bases and 0 bases respectively, with 15 bases between them. This CDR3 is CSHWELISTDTQYF. The CDR3 DNA follows: TGCAGCCATTGGGAGCTCATTAGCACAGATACGCAGTATTTT.

The CDR3 bases are TGCGCCAGCAGCCAAGATGCGGGACGGAGCTCTGGAAACACCATATATTTT. This codes for CASSQDAGRSSGNTIYF. This chain joins TRBV4-1 and TRBJ1-3; D might be TRBD1 (5 bases). The CDR3 covers 17 residues. V was shortened by 0 bases and J by 0 bases, with 12 bases between the two germline ends. Germline loops: CDR1 MGHRA, CDR2 YSYEKL.

The chain recombines TRBV29-1 with TRBJ1-2; the D gene is possibly TRBD1 (5 bases). V was shortened by 4 bases and J by 8 bases, with 11 bases between the two germline ends. This CDR3 is 11 amino acids long. Germline V gene lookup returns CDR1 SQVTM and CDR2 ANQGSEA. The CDR3 region is CSVVSGYGYTF. The DNA of the CDR3 is TGCAGCGTTGTGTCAGGGTACGGCTACACCTTC.

This clonotype showed up many times. The chain is built from TRBV7-9 and TRBJ1-2; D unresolved. CDR3 length equals 15 residues. Germline V CDR1 and CDR2: SEHNR, FQNEAQ (reference sequence). V lost 3 bases, J lost 0 bases, and 11 bases lay in between. CDR3 nucleotide sequence: TGTGCCAGCAGCTTCGCAACTCCCTCTAACTATGGCTACACCTTC. It specifies CASSFATPSNYGYTF.

The V gene is TRBV15, the J gene TRBJ1-1; the D is unclear. This CDR3 has 14 amino acids. The V and J ends lost 0 bases and 3 bases respectively, with 8 bases between them. Germline V gene lookup returns CDR1 LNHNV and CDR2 YYDKDF (reference sequence). The CDR3 sequence: CATSRDPGDTEAFF. CDR3 bases: TGTGCCACCAGCAGAGATCCCGGGGACACTGAAGCTTTCTTT. The full variable domain, in which reference TRBV15 and TRBJ1-1 provide the parts outside the CDR3, is DAMVIQNPRYQVTQFGKPVTLSCSQTLNHNVMYWYQQKSSQAPKLLFHYYDKDFNNEADTPDNFQSRRPNTSFCFLDIRSPGLGDTAMYLCATSRDPGDTEAFFGQGTRLTVV.

V usage is TRBV11-1 and J usage is TRBJ2-3; 13 nucleotides line up with TRBD2. Germline assignment: CDR1 SGHAT and CDR2 FQDESV (reference sequence). The CDR3 is made up of 19 amino acids. V lost 3 bases to trimming and J lost 2 bases; unmatched junction nucleotides: 11. CDR3 sequence reads: CASSFPGTSGAKPTDTQYF. Written as DNA, the CDR3 is TGTGCCAGCAGCTTCCCTGGGACTAGCGGGGCAAAACCCACAGATACGCAGTATTTT.

The gene calls are TRBV10-1 and TRBJ2-7; D tentatively reads TRBD1 or TRBD2 (5 bases each). The CDR3 has 14 residues. CDR1 and CDR2 (germline): WNHNN, SYGVQD (reference sequence). V was cut by 10 bases and J by 3 bases, with 19 bases left in between. The CDR3: CATQPGPANYEQYF. DNA of the CDR3: TGCGCCACTCAACCGGGACCGGCCAACTACGAGCAGTACTTC.

This clonotype was detected ten times or more. The chain uses TRBV6-2 or TRBV6-3 and TRBJ2-7; 16 bases line up with TRBD2. This CDR3 is built from 15 residues. CDR1 is MNHEY, CDR2 SVGEGT, per germline. The V gene end was trimmed by 5 bases and the J gene end by 3 bases; junction bases not matched to a gene: 1. CDR3 nucleotide sequence: TGTGCCAGCAGTGGGACTAGCGGGAGGGTCTACGAGCAGTACTTC. Translation gives CASSGTSGRVYEQYF.

This clonotype was counted ten times or more. The J gene is TRBJ2-7, the V gene TRBV12-3 or TRBV12-4, with D maybe TRBD2 (5 bases). The CDR3 loop spans 15 amino acids. Trimming pared 6 bases from V and 4 bases from J, leaving 19 bases between. CDR3 nucleotide sequence: TGTGCCAGCAGACCGAAAGCGGCGGAAGGGTACGAGCAGTACTTC. It translates to CASRPKAAEGYEQYF.

At least ten counts were recorded for this clonotype. The rearrangement joins TRBV5-1 to TRBJ2-7; 9 bases are shared with TRBD2. This CDR3 comprises 17 residues. Trimming at V came to 4 bases and at J to 3 bases, leaving 14 bases not matched to a gene. Germline V gene data show CDR1 as SGHRS and CDR2 as YFSETQ. The CDR3 spells CASSVGTSSLKGYEQYF. In DNA form, the CDR3 reads TGCGCCAGCAGCGTGGGGACTAGCTCCTTGAAGGGCTACGAGCAGTACTTC.

Only one count was recorded for this clonotype. V gene TRBV5-4 combines with J gene TRBJ1-4; D is ambiguous. V lost 4 bases and J 7 bases, leaving 17 bases between the germline ends. Germline V lookup: CDR1 SGHNT, CDR2 YYREEE (reference sequence). The CDR3 consists of 15 residues. This chain's CDR3 is CASSPDVGLGEKLFF. The CDR3 DNA follows: TGTGCCAGCAGCCCGGACGTAGGCTTAGGTGAAAAACTGTTTTTT.

The CDR3 protein is CSAPTDTFGEQYF. CDR3 nucleotide sequence: TGCAGTGCGCCGACGGACACCTTCGGTGAGCAGTACTTC. The chain couples TRBV20-1 to TRBJ2-7; a weak D match, TRBD1 (5 bases). The germline gives CDR1 DFQATT, CDR2 SNEGSKA (reference sequence). V gave up 6 bases and J gave up 7 bases, with 19 bases separating them. CDR3 length equals 13 residues.

Turning to this clonotype: At one end the junction does not follow the germline gene, possibly because of a read error. The V gene is TRBV20-1, the J gene TRBJ1-2; D is uncertain. Germline lookup yields CDR1 DFQATT and CDR2 SNEGSKA (reference sequence). The CDR3 spans 11 residues. CDR3 sequence (DNA): TGCAGTGCTAGAGAACTCGAGGTCGGACTCTTC. It translates to CSARELEVGLF.